The next 23 T cell receptor beta chains were all read from a single sample in a study of T cells in Graves' hyperthyroidism and ophthalmopathy. Amplified TCR beta CDR3 regions derived from RNA transcripts. TCR CDR3 underwent first-round RT-PCR with the HTBI primer set. From the multiplex PCR reads, TCRdb called clonotypes with MiXCR, one entry per CDR3 protein. Of about 350,000 distinct CDR3 sequences detected, about 15% appear once; the ten largest clones hold around 35%. Sequencing was done on a sample of blood. Source of these receptors: a woman in her twenties or thirties with Graves' hyperthyroidism that later progressed to Graves' ophthalmopathy.

This clonotype was seen ten or more times. V is TRBV2 and J is TRBJ2-2, with TRBD2 matching 14 bases. This CDR3 has 18 amino acids. The germline V gene encodes CDR1 SNHLY and CDR2 FYNNEI. Trimming removed 5 bases from V and 4 bases from J; junction bases left unmatched: 9. The CDR3 DNA follows: TGTGCCAGCAGTTCCCCGACTAGCGGGGGGGACCTCACCGGGGAGCTGTTTTTT. This translates into CASSSPTSGGDLTGELFF.

This clonotype turned up a few times. The rearrangement links TRBV27 to TRBJ2-1, with D unclear. Looked up from germline, CDR1 is MNHEY and CDR2 is SMNVEV (reference sequence). The CDR3 runs 16 residues. V lost 2 bases to trimming and J lost 2 bases, with 13 bases between them. In DNA, the CDR3 is TGTGCCAGCAGTTTAGGTCAAAATAATCCCTACAATGAGCAGTTCTTC. Translation gives CASSLGQNNPYNEQFF.

The rearrangement links TRBV11-2 to TRBJ1-2; possible D gene TRBD1, 6 bases. CDR1 is SGHAT, CDR2 FQNNGV, per germline. The CDR3 consists of 17 residues. V lost 4 bases, J lost 5 bases, and 23 bases lay in between. The CDR3 protein is CASSSLGGPTFTYGYTF. DNA of the CDR3: TGTGCCAGCAGCTCCCTAGGGGGGCCGACGTTTACTTATGGCTACACCTTC.

This chain links TRBV4-2 with TRBJ1-6; D perhaps matches TRBD1 (6 bases). Trimming pared 0 bases from V and 9 bases from J, leaving 15 bases between. Germline V CDR1 and CDR2: LGHNA, YNFKEQ. The CDR3 length is 16 residues. CDR3 sequence reads: CASSQEITGSGSPLHF. Written as DNA, the CDR3 is TGTGCCAGCAGCCAAGAGATTACAGGGTCGGGTTCACCCCTCCACTTT.

The rearrangement links TRBV18 to TRBJ2-3, with 8 bases identical to TRBD1. Germline CDR1 reads KGHSH; CDR2 reads LQKENI. The V gene end was trimmed by 6 bases and the J gene end by 6 bases; junction bases not matched to a gene: 8. The CDR3 has 14 amino acids. The CDR3 DNA sequence: TGTGCCAGCTCTCCGACAGGGGCAAGTGATACGCAGTATTTT. This gives the protein CASSPTGASDTQYF.

This clonotype was counted between two and nine times. The CDR3 DNA follows: TGTGCCAGCAGTCCCTCCGGATGGGCTGAAGCTTTCTTT. Its protein product is CASSPSGWAEAFF. This sequence joins TRBV9 and TRBJ1-1, with D uncertain. The CDR3 has 13 residues. V lost 5 bases to trimming and J lost 6 bases, with 14 bases between them. CDR1 is SGDLS, CDR2 YYNGEE, per germline.

This rearrangement joins TRBV7-2 to TRBJ2-1; 7 nucleotides align to TRBD1. Germline V gene sequence: CDR1 SGHTA, CDR2 FQGNSA. The CDR3 contains 15 residues. The ends lost 5 bases at V and 7 bases at J; junction bases unmatched: 11. The CDR3, as DNA: TGTGCCAGCAGCCCCAAGGGGGCTCTCGGAAATGAGCAGTTCTTC. Encoded protein: CASSPKGALGNEQFF.

The sample holds many counts of this clonotype. V is TRBV20-1 and J is TRBJ1-2, with a weak D call TRBD1 (6 bases). The CDR3 loop spans 13 amino acids. V lost 6 bases and J 0 bases, leaving 11 bases between the germline ends. Looked up from germline, CDR1 is DFQATT and CDR2 is SNEGSKA (reference sequence). The CDR3 bases are TGCAGTGCCACAGGGCCTTCTAACTATGGCTACACCTTC. Translating it yields CSATGPSNYGYTF.

In this sample, this clonotype turned up a few times. The chain uses TRBV6-6 and TRBJ2-7; 9 bases align to TRBD2. In germline, CDR1 is MNHNY, CDR2 SVGAGI (reference sequence). After removal of 0 bases from V and 2 bases from J, the junction contained 2 bases not matched to a gene. The CDR3 totals 15 residues. As DNA, the CDR3 is TGTGCCAGCAGTTACTCGCGGGAGGGCCCCTACGAGCAGTACTTC. Its protein product is CASSYSREGPYEQYF.

V gene TRBV4-1 combines with J gene TRBJ2-2; no definite D call. V was clipped by 0 bases and J by 0 bases, with 8 bases between them. CDR3 length: 16 amino acids. Germline V gene data show CDR1 as MGHRA and CDR2 as YSYEKL. The chain's CDR3 is CASSQDPDTNTGELFF. DNA of the CDR3: TGCGCCAGCAGCCAAGATCCAGATACGAACACCGGGGAGCTGTTTTTT.

There are many counts of this clonotype. This chain uses TRBV11-2 with TRBJ2-1; 8 nucleotides align to TRBD2. The CDR3 is made up of 14 amino acids. Germline V gene sequence: CDR1 SGHAT, CDR2 FQNNGV. The V and J ends lost 5 bases and 5 bases, in that order; junction bases with no gene match: 5. CDR3 in DNA: TGTGCCAGCAGCGCCCAACTAGCGGACAATGAGCAGTTCTTC. Translated: CASSAQLADNEQFF.

The sample holds many counts of this clonotype. This sequence joins TRBV6-2 or TRBV6-3 and TRBJ2-1; 11 nucleotides agree with TRBD1. V shed 6 bases, J shed 8 bases, and the junction held 9 bases outside the gene matches. The CDR3 is 15 amino acids. Germline assignment: CDR1 MNHEY and CDR2 SVGEGT. The CDR3 here is CASSIRTGGVDEQFF. For the CDR3, the DNA is TGTGCCAGCAGCATACGGACAGGGGGCGTGGATGAGCAGTTCTTC.

In this sample, this clonotype turned up many times. The V call is TRBV10-3, the J call TRBJ2-7; TRBD2 might be the D (6 bases). CDR1 and CDR2 from the germline V gene are ENHRY and SYGVKD. This CDR3 is 14 amino acids long. The V and J ends lost 8 bases and 2 bases respectively, with 16 bases between them. The CDR3 DNA follows: TGTGCCATCTCGGTCACGTCGGGGGCCTACGAGCAGTACTTC. This codes for CAISVTSGAYEQYF.

Turning to this clonotype: A much larger clone differs by one base, so this may be a read error. The chain is built from TRBV6-1 and TRBJ1-1; D call uncertain. Trimming cost V 6 bases and J 0 bases, with 14 bases left between them. The CDR3 extends over 15 amino acids. In germline, CDR1 is MNHNS, CDR2 SASEGT. The CDR3: CASRRIGMMNTEAFF. The DNA of the CDR3 is TGTGCCAGCAGACGGATAGGGATGATGAACACTGAAGCTTTCTTT.

This clonotype was detected many times. This chain joins TRBV20-1 and TRBJ2-3; the match to TRBD2 covers 8 bases. The CDR3 covers 15 residues. Germline V gives CDR1 DFQATT, CDR2 SNEGSKA (reference sequence). Unmatched junction bases numbered 9, after V lost 3 bases and J lost 4 bases. DNA for the CDR3: TGCAGTGCTAGGGAGGAGCGGGGGCGCTCAGATACGCAGTATTTT. It yields the protein CSAREERGRSDTQYF.

This clonotype was detected a few times. The chain is built from TRBV5-1 and TRBJ2-3; 9 positions match TRBD1. The CDR3 extends over 15 amino acids. Trimming at V came to 4 bases and at J to 2 bases, leaving 5 bases not matched to a gene. Per germline, CDR1 SGHRS and CDR2 YFSETQ. The DNA of the CDR3 is TGCGCCAGCAGCAGGGGGGACAGGGCCACAGATACGCAGTATTTT. The encoded protein is CASSRGDRATDTQYF.

This clonotype was observed at least ten times. CDR3 sequence reads: CASSPLAFYEQYF. In DNA form, the CDR3 reads TGTGCCAGCAGCCCGCTAGCGTTCTACGAGCAGTACTTC. The V gene is TRBV7-9, the J gene TRBJ2-7; D might be TRBD2 (6 bases). The CDR3 is 13 amino acids. Trimming cost V 5 bases and J 3 bases, with 11 bases left between them. The germline gives CDR1 SEHNR, CDR2 FQNEAQ (reference sequence).

This clonotype showed up many times. This chain uses TRBV28 with TRBJ2-7; no clear D. Germline V gene sequence: CDR1 MDHEN, CDR2 SYDVKM. This CDR3 comprises 12 residues. Trimming removed 0 bases from V and 1 base from J, with 1 base in between. CDR3 sequence reads: CASSLWSYEQYF. CDR3 DNA sequence: TGTGCCAGCAGTTTATGGTCCTACGAGCAGTACTTC.

This clonotype was observed a handful of times. The chain has TRBV5-5 and TRBJ1-4, with TRBD1 matching 10 bases. Trimming cost V 0 bases and J 10 bases; bases outside gene matches: 12. Germline CDR1 reads SGHKS; CDR2 reads YYEKEE (reference sequence). The CDR3 runs to 17 residues. CDR3 nucleotides: TGTGCCAGCAGCTTGGGGACCCCGACAGGGGGCTTTGGAAAACTGTTTTTT. This translates into CASSLGTPTGGFGKLFF.

Many counts were recorded for this clonotype. This chain links TRBV30 with TRBJ2-2; D is possibly TRBD1 (6 bases). CDR1 and CDR2 (germline): GTSNPN, SVGIG (reference sequence). V gave up 8 bases and J gave up 0 bases, with 10 bases separating them. CDR3 size: 13 residues. CDR3 DNA sequence: TGTGCCGGTACAGGGCCGAACACCGGGGAGCTGTTTTTT. Its translation is CAGTGPNTGELFF.

The chain carries TRBV2 and TRBJ1-4; the D gene is possibly TRBD1 (6 bases). Trimming cost V 5 bases and J 4 bases, with 11 bases left between them. Germline values: CDR1 SNHLY, CDR2 FYNNEI. This CDR3 is 14 amino acids long. The CDR3 region is CASSRTALNEKLFF. The CDR3 nucleotides are TGTGCCAGCAGTCGGACAGCGCTTAATGAAAAACTGTTTTTT.

This clonotype was counted a single time. This rearrangement joins TRBV7-2 to TRBJ2-1; 9 bases map to TRBD2. CDR1 is SGHTA and CDR2 is FQGNSA in the germline V gene. Trimming at V came to 1 base and at J to 6 bases, leaving 7 bases not matched to a gene. The CDR3 covers 16 residues. CDR3: CASSLEREASSNEQFF. In nucleotides, the CDR3 is TGTGCCAGCAGCTTAGAGCGGGAGGCATCGAGCAATGAGCAGTTCTTC.

The chain employs TRBV5-1 and TRBJ2-7, with 11 bases matching TRBD1. V trimming: 4 bases; J trimming: 0 bases; junction bases outside the gene matches: 12. The CDR3 is 18 residues long. Germline-derived CDR1 and CDR2 are SGHRS and YFSETQ. This CDR3 reads CASSPTSAGTGGSYEQYF. DNA of the CDR3: TGCGCCAGCAGCCCAACCAGCGCCGGGACAGGGGGCTCCTACGAGCAGTACTTC.